This T cell receptor beta chain was sequenced during a study of blood T cell repertoires in COVID-19. Here immunoSEQ multiplex PCR was the method, and the copy in TCRdb shows in-frame clones only, minus some. The data hold under 150,000 clones, with 60% to 85% observed a single time. Germline V gives CDR1 SQVTM, CDR2 ANQGSEA. V shed 6 bases, J shed 3 bases, and the junction held 6 bases outside the gene matches. The CDR3 runs to 14 residues. The genes are TRBV29-1 and TRBJ2-3, with 10 bases fitting TRBD1. The sequenced material came from peripheral blood. This clonotype was sampled from a man older than 75 with acute or convalescent COVID-19. The CDR3 region is CSVRDRGPTDTQYF. The CDR3 DNA reads as TGCAGCGTGAGGGACAGGGGTCCGACAGATACGCAGTATTTT.